Each of the 22 T cell receptor beta chains below was sequenced from the same sample in a study of T cells in Graves' hyperthyroidism and ophthalmopathy. The source material, RNA transcripts, was used to amplify TCR beta CDR3 regions. During a first-round RT-PCR of the TCR CDR3, the HTBI primer set was used. Using its own MiXCR run on the multiplex PCR reads, TCRdb lists one record per CDR3 protein. Of 200,000 to 300,000 distinct CDR3 sequences listed, roughly 17% are singletons. The sample comprised blood. All receptors derive from a woman aged 18-29 years with Graves' ophthalmopathy.

This sequence joins TRBV19 and TRBJ2-2; D unresolved. Between the trimmed V and J ends, which lost 3 bases and 4 bases, there was a span of 9 bases. Germline CDR1 LNHDA, CDR2 SQIVND (reference sequence). CDR3 size: 14 residues. DNA of the CDR3: TGTGCCAGTAGTATTTCCCTCTTCACCGGGGAGCTGTTTTTT. Its translation: CASSISLFTGELFF.

Ten or more counts support this clonotype. This sequence joins TRBV18 and TRBJ2-5, with D unclear. CDR1 is KGHSH and CDR2 is LQKENI in the germline V gene. The CDR3 is 13 residues long. Trimming stripped 0 bases from V and 1 base from J, with 3 bases between. The CDR3 DNA reads TGTGCCAGCTCACCACCACTCCAAGAGACCCAGTACTTC. It is translated as CASSPPLQETQYF.

Many counts were recorded for this clonotype. The genes are TRBV6-1 and TRBJ2-2, with a possible D match to TRBD1 (5 bases). V lost 5 bases and J lost 6, with 10 bases in between. The CDR3 is 13 amino acids. Germline V gene sequence: CDR1 MNHNS, CDR2 SASEGT. As DNA, the CDR3 is TGTGCCAGCAGTTTATTAGGGGCCGGGGAGCTGTTTTTT. Translated: CASSLLGAGELFF.

This sequence joins TRBV12-3 or TRBV12-4 and TRBJ2-5, with no clear D. CDR3 size: 14 residues. Trimming stripped 3 bases from V and 4 bases from J, with 12 bases between. CDR3 sequence (DNA): TGTGCCAGCAGTTTGGGGAAGATGGGAGAGACCCAGTACTTC. It specifies CASSLGKMGETQYF.

This clonotype was observed at least ten times. The J gene is TRBJ2-1, the V gene TRBV6-6; 10 nucleotides match TRBD2. Germline V CDR1 and CDR2: MNHNY, SVGAGI (reference sequence). The CDR3 totals 18 residues. The ends lost 0 bases at V and 4 bases at J; junction bases unmatched: 9. The CDR3 sequence: CASSYSTRSGRGYNEQFF. CDR3 sequence (DNA): TGTGCCAGCAGTTACTCGACCCGGAGCGGGAGGGGATACAATGAGCAGTTCTTC.

This clonotype has ten or more counts. The chain has TRBV20-1 and TRBJ2-5; 8 nucleotides agree with TRBD2. V lost 0 bases and J lost 2; bases outside the gene matches: 5. CDR1 is DFQATT and CDR2 is SNEGSKA in the germline V gene (reference sequence). This CDR3 comprises 15 residues. CDR3 residues: CSARDSLAGQETQYF. The CDR3, as DNA: TGCAGTGCTAGAGATAGTCTAGCGGGTCAAGAGACCCAGTACTTC.

This clonotype has a count of ten or more. This chain joins TRBV20-1 and TRBJ2-7; 8 nucleotides agree with TRBD2. Germline values: CDR1 DFQATT, CDR2 SNEGSKA (reference sequence). The junction had 6 bases not matched to a gene; V was cut back by 6 bases and J by 5 bases. The CDR3 is 12 residues long. CDR3 bases: TGCAGTGCGTTGGGACTAGTTGACGAGCAGTACTTC. This codes for CSALGLVDEQYF.

Ten or more counts support this clonotype. The chain joins TRBV7-2 to TRBJ1-2, with D tentatively TRBD1 (6 bases). The germline V gene has CDR1 SGHTA and CDR2 FQGNSA. V gave up 3 bases and J gave up 8 bases, with 19 bases separating them. The CDR3 totals 15 residues. The CDR3 sequence is CASSLKQGFGFGYTF. The CDR3 nucleotides are TGTGCCAGCAGCTTGAAACAGGGTTTCGGATTCGGCTACACCTTC.

This clonotype was seen repeatedly, ten times or more. V usage is TRBV2 and J usage is TRBJ1-5; TRBD1 aligns across 10 bases. From germline, CDR1 is SNHLY and CDR2 FYNNEI. CDR3 length: 18 residues. Trimming removed 6 bases from V and 0 bases from J; junction bases left unmatched: 11. The DNA for the CDR3 is TGTGCCAGCAGCCCCGGACAGGGGGGAACTTATAGCAATCAGCCCCAGCATTTT. Amino acid sequence: CASSPGQGGTYSNQPQHF.

This clonotype occurred many times. This chain uses TRBV27 with TRBJ2-7; 8 bases match TRBD1. The V and J ends lost 2 bases and 7 bases, in that order; junction bases with no gene match: 13. Germline-derived CDR1 and CDR2 are MNHEY and SMNVEV (reference sequence). The CDR3 is made up of 16 amino acids. In DNA, the CDR3 is TGTGCCAGCAGTTTAGCTGGGACAGGTCGCTGGGGGGAGCAGTACTTC. Translation gives CASSLAGTGRWGEQYF.

This clonotype was counted at least ten times. This chain's CDR3 is CASSPLLSQSRNIQYF. The CDR3 DNA reads TGTGCCAGCAGCCCACTCCTCAGTCAGTCGAGGAACATTCAGTACTTC. The V call is TRBV7-9, the J call TRBJ2-4; D call uncertain. The germline CDR1 and CDR2 sequences are SEHNR and FQNEAQ (reference sequence). This CDR3 is 16 amino acids long. Deletions cut 5 bases from V and 7 bases from J, with 21 bases between.

The V gene is TRBV20-1, the J gene TRBJ2-1; 12 bases align to TRBD2. V lost 2 bases to trimming and J lost 7 bases; unmatched junction nucleotides: 12. The CDR3 runs 17 residues. CDR1 is DFQATT, CDR2 SNEGSKA, per germline (reference sequence). This chain's CDR3 is CSARLTSGSWGWNEQFF. CDR3 DNA sequence: TGCAGTGCTAGATTGACTAGCGGGAGCTGGGGCTGGAATGAGCAGTTCTTC.

The chain recombines TRBV12-3 or TRBV12-4 with TRBJ2-1; the match to TRBD2 covers 10 bases. V trimming: 1 base; J trimming: 7 bases; junction bases outside the gene matches: 7. This CDR3 is 16 amino acids long. The CDR3 loop reads CASSLVSGRVVNEQFF. The CDR3 DNA follows: TGTGCCAGCAGTTTAGTAAGCGGGAGGGTAGTTAATGAGCAGTTCTTC.

This clonotype showed up many times. This chain links TRBV12-3 or TRBV12-4 with TRBJ1-2, with a possible D match to TRBD1 (6 bases). V lost 6 bases and J 7 bases, leaving 18 bases between the germline ends. The CDR3 has 14 amino acids. The CDR3 coding sequence is TGTGCCAGCAGACTGGACAGTCATATTTTTGGCTACACCTTC. Protein product: CASRLDSHIFGYTF.

This clonotype was recorded a few times. J is TRBJ2-1 and V is TRBV12-3 or TRBV12-4; 10 positions agree with TRBD1. CDR3 length: 16 amino acids. J lost 6 bases, V lost 7 bases, and 12 bases had no gene match. The CDR3 DNA is TGTGCCAGCACCGCCATATGGGACAGGGGTATCAATGAGCAGTTCTTC. Its translation is CASTAIWDRGINEQFF.

With regard to this clonotype: Just one base apart from a much larger clone, this may be a read error. The chain links TRBV20-1 to TRBJ2-1; D unresolved. Per the germline V gene, CDR1 is DFQATT and CDR2 is SNEGSKA (reference sequence). Trimming left V 3 bases short and J 13 bases short, with 19 bases between. The CDR3 is made up of 13 amino acids. This CDR3 reads CSASGQPGNIQFF. For the CDR3, the DNA is TGCAGTGCTAGTGGGCAACCGGGTAACATTCAGTTCTTC.

This clonotype was counted at least ten times. The chain has TRBV7-8 and TRBJ1-2, with a tentative D call TRBD1 (6 bases). V was clipped by 0 bases and J by 9 bases, with 20 bases between them. From germline, CDR1 is SGHVS and CDR2 FQNEAQ. The CDR3 sequence is 16 residues long. The CDR3 coding sequence is TGTGCCAGCAGCTTAGCTGGCGACTGGATTGGGGGGCGCTACACCTTC. Translating it yields CASSLAGDWIGGRYTF. Variable domain in full (rest from reference TRBV7-8 and TRBJ1-2): GAGVSQSPRYKVAKRGQDVALRCDPISGHVSLFWYQQALGQGPEFLTYFQNEAQLDKSGLPSDRFFAERPEGSVSTLKIQRTQQEDSAVYLCASSLAGDWIGGRYTFGSGTRLTVV.

The chain couples TRBV29-1 to TRBJ2-3; 10 bases map to TRBD2. The germline V gene encodes CDR1 SQVTM and CDR2 ANQGSEA. V lost 0 bases, J lost 4 bases, and 10 bases stayed unmatched. CDR3 size: 17 residues. CDR3 DNA sequence: TGCAGCGTTGAAGATCTTCATACTAGCGGGGCGTCAGATACGCAGTATTTT. Its protein is CSVEDLHTSGASDTQYF.

The chain joins TRBV28 to TRBJ2-1, with TRBD2 identical over 16 bases. Trimming took 5 bases from V and 4 from J; bases not matched to a gene: 11. The CDR3 length is 19 residues. Germline V gives CDR1 MDHEN, CDR2 SYDVKM. The CDR3 sequence: CASSLRKGLAGGGYNEQFF. CDR3 DNA sequence: TGTGCCAGCAGTCTCCGGAAGGGACTAGCGGGGGGGGGGTACAATGAGCAGTTCTTC. Together with reference TRBV28 and TRBJ2-1, the CDR3 gives the full variable domain: DVKVTQSSRYLVKRTGEKVFLECVQDMDHENMFWYRQDPGLGLRLIYFSYDVKMKEKGDIPEGYSVSREKKERFSLILESASTNQTSMYLCASSLRKGLAGGGYNEQFFGPGTRLTVL.

This clonotype was seen ten or more times. The chain recombines TRBV28 with TRBJ1-1; D gene uncertain. Per the germline V gene, CDR1 is MDHEN and CDR2 is SYDVKM. The CDR3 is 12 amino acids. V lost 3 bases, J lost 7 bases, and 9 bases lay in between. The CDR3 DNA is TGTGCCAGCAGTTTGAACGCGGGTGAAGCTTTCTTT. Encoded protein: CASSLNAGEAFF.

This clonotype came up many times. The CDR3 loop reads CSALQPTLNQPQHF. The DNA of the CDR3 is TGCAGTGCGTTACAGCCGACCCTAAATCAGCCCCAGCATTTT. The chain employs TRBV20-1 and TRBJ1-5, with D uncertain. From germline, CDR1 is DFQATT and CDR2 SNEGSKA (reference sequence). This CDR3 has 14 amino acids. Trimming stripped 6 bases from V and 4 bases from J, with 16 bases between.

This clonotype was counted at least ten times. This rearrangement joins TRBV13 to TRBJ2-3; no firm D call. CDR1 and CDR2 (germline): PRHDT, FYEKMQ (reference sequence). This CDR3 contains 14 residues. V shed 9 bases and J shed 0 bases, with 13 bases lying between them. CDR3 nucleotides: TGTGCCAGTCGAGGCAGCCTAAGCACAGATACGCAGTATTTT. The encoded protein is CASRGSLSTDTQYF.